In its sample, the clone carrying this TCR beta chain was seen many times. Its cognate antigen is unknown. The germline gene is not matched at one end of the junction; a read error may be the cause. Amplification of TCR beta CDR3 regions was performed using RNA transcripts as template. In the first-round RT-PCR of the TCR CDR3, the HTBI primer set was used. TCRdb re-called the multiplex PCR reads with MiXCR, one entry per CDR3 protein. The repertoire holds some 360,000 distinct CDR3 sequences, with 18% as singletons. The CDR3 sequence is 12 residues long. The data were taken from a study of T cells in Graves' hyperthyroidism and ophthalmopathy. General study points: Blood shared most expanded thyroid clonotypes above 0.001.

This TCR derives from a woman in her thirties or forties with Graves' ophthalmopathy. This chain uses TRBV12-3 or TRBV12-4 with TRBJ2-7, with TRBD2 matching over 8 bases. Sequencing used blood. In DNA form, the CDR3 reads TGTGCCAGCAGTACACTTCCGGGACTAGGGGACTTC. Its protein product is CASSTLPGLGDF.